This T cell receptor (beta chain) was sequenced for a study of radiation and T cells in renal cell carcinoma. Study-wide results and caveats: Tumor samples were small regions of roughly 1 g. In nephrectomy-only tumors, top 100 clonotypes averaged about 45%, versus 54% irradiated.

This CDR3 spans 14 amino acids. The V and J ends lost 2 bases and 7 bases, in that order; junction bases with no gene match: 4. From germline, CDR1 is SQVTM and CDR2 ANQGSEA. TCRdb's table, derived via immunoSEQ multiplex PCR, lists solely in-frame clones and lacks some. This sample has fewer than 15,000 clones; 30% to 40% occur once, and the top ten carry roughly 14%. Turning to this clone: The antigen is undetermined.

The treatment was: 15 Gy SBRT to primary tumor, nephrectomy 4 weeks later. Sequenced material: tumor tissue, taken from a patient whose treatment included radiotherapy and nephrectomy. This chain joins TRBV29-1 and TRBJ2-1; TRBD2 matches at 11 bases. The sequence was collected from a man aged 55 to 69 with renal cell carcinoma. CDR3 region: CSVERGLAANEQFF. The CDR3 coding sequence is TGCAGCGTTGAAAGGGGACTAGCGGCTAATGAGCAGTTCTTC.